This T cell receptor beta chain was obtained from a study of OX40 agonist ivuxolimab in advanced cancers. Study-level background: Patients were 65% to 85% male with ages roughly 20 to 85, mean approximately 58.

TCRdb's copy holds only in-frame clones and misses some; the assay was immunoSEQ multiplex PCR. The table lists approximately 87,000 clones, 92% of them singletons. This CDR3 has 16 residues. The germline CDR1 and CDR2 sequences are SEHNR and FQNEAQ (reference sequence). V shed 5 bases and J shed 6 bases, with 21 bases lying between them. The chain is built from TRBV7-9 and TRBJ2-3, with D possibly matching TRBD1 (5 bases). The specimen was CD4+ or CD8+ T cells sorted from blood, collected in a trial of the OX40 agonist ivuxolimab. This TCR came from an adult with an advanced solid tumor such as melanoma, head and neck, liver or kidney cancer. The CDR3 sequence is CASSAQQESKGDTQYF. Written as DNA, the CDR3 is TGTGCCAGCAGCGCACAACAGGAAAGCAAAGGGGATACGCAGTATTTT.